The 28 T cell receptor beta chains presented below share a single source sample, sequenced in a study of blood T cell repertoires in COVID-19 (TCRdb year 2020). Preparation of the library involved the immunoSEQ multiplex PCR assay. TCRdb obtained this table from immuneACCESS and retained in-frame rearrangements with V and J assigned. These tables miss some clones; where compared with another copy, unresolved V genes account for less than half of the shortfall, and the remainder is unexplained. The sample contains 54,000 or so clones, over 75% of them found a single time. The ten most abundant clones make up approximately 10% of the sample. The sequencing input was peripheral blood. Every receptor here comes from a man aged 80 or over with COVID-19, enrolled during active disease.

CDR3 sequence: CASSPDPYTEDEQFF. In DNA form, the CDR3 reads TGTGCCAGCAGTCCCGACCCGTACACCGAGGATGAGCAGTTCTTC. V and J are TRBV27 and TRBJ2-1; D is uncertain. CDR1 and CDR2 (germline): MNHEY, SMNVEV (reference sequence). Between the trimmed V and J ends, which lost 5 bases and 8 bases, there was a span of 19 bases. The CDR3 consists of 15 residues.

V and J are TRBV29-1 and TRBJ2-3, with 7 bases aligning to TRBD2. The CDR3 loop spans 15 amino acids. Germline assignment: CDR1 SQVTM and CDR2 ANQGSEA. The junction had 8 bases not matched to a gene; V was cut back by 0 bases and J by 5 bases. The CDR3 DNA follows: TGCAGCGTTGAAGACCCCGGTTTAGCGGGAGATACGCAGTATTTT. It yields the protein CSVEDPGLAGDTQYF.

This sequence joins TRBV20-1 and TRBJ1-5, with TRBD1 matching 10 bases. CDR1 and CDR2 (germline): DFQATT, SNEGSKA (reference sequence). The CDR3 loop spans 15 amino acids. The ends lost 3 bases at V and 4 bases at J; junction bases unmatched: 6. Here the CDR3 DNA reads TGCAGTGCTAGTGCACCGGGACAGGGGAATCAGCCCCAGCATTTT. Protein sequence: CSASAPGQGNQPQHF.

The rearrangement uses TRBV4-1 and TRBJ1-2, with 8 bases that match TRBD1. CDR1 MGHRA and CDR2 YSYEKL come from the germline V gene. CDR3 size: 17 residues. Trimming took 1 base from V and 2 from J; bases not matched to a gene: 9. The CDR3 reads CASSQGPGQGMNYGYTF. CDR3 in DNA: TGCGCCAGCAGCCAAGGACCCGGACAGGGAATGAACTATGGCTACACCTTC.

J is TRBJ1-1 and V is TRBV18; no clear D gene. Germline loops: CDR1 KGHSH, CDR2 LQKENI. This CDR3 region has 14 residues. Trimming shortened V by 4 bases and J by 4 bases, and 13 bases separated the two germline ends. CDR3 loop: CASSLAREPTEAFF. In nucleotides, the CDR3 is TGTGCCAGCTCACTTGCTCGGGAACCCACTGAAGCTTTCTTT. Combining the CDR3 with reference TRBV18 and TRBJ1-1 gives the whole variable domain NAGVMQNPRHLVRRRGQEARLRCSPMKGHSHVYWYRQLPEEGLKFMVYLQKENIIDESGMPKERFSAEFPKEGPSILRIQQVVRGDSAAYFCASSLAREPTEAFFGQGTRLTVV.

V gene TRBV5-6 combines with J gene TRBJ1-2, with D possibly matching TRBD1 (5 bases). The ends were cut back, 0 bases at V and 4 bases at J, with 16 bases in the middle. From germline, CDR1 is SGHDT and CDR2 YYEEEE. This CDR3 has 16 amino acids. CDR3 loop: CASSLEGTTRSYGYTF. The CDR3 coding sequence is TGTGCCAGCAGCTTGGAAGGGACGACTAGGAGCTATGGCTACACCTTC.

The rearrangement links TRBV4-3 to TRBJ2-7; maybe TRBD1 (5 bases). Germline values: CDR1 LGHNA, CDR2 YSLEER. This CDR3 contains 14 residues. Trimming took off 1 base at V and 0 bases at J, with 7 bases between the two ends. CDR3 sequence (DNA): TGCGCCAGCAGCCAAGGACAGAGCTCCTACGAGCAGTACTTC. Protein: CASSQGQSSYEQYF.

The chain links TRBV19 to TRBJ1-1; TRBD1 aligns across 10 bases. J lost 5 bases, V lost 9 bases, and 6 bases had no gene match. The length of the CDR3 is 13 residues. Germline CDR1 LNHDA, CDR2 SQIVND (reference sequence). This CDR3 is CASKPGQGTEAFF. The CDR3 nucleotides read TGTGCCAGCAAACCGGGACAGGGGACTGAAGCTTTCTTT.

CDR3: CASSSGLAGGSSSYNEQFF. The CDR3, as DNA: TGCGCCAGCAGCTCGGGACTAGCGGGAGGGTCGAGCTCCTACAATGAGCAGTTCTTC. This chain uses TRBV5-1 with TRBJ2-1, with 16 bases that match TRBD2. This CDR3 contains 19 residues. V gave up 3 bases and J gave up 0 bases; unmatched junction bases: 6. Germline CDR1 reads SGHRS; CDR2 reads YFSETQ. The variable domain in full, with the rest retrieved from reference TRBV5-1 and TRBJ2-1, is KAGVTQTPRYLIKTRGQQVTLSCSPISGHRSVSWYQQTPGQGLQFLFEYFSETQRNKGNFPGRFSGRQFSNSRSEMNVSTLELGDSALYLCASSSGLAGGSSSYNEQFFGPGTRLTVL.

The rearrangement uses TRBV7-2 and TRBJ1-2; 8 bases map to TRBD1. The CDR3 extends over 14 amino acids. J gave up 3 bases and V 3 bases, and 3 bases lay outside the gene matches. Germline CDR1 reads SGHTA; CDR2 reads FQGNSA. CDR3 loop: CASSFPGGDYGYTF. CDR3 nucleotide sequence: TGTGCCAGCAGCTTCCCAGGGGGCGACTATGGCTACACCTTC.

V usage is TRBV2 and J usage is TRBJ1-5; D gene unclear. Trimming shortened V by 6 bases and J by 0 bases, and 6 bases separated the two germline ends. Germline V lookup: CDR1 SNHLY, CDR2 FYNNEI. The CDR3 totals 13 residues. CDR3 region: CASRADSNQPQHF. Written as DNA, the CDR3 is TGTGCCAGCAGGGCCGATAGCAATCAGCCCCAGCATTTT.

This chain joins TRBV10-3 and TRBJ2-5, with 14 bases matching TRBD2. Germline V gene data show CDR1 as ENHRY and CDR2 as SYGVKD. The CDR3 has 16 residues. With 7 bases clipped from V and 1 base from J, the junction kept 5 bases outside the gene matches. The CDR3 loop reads CAIKTSGGGPQETQYF. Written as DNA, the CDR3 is TGTGCCATCAAGACTAGCGGGGGGGGGCCCCAAGAGACCCAGTACTTC.

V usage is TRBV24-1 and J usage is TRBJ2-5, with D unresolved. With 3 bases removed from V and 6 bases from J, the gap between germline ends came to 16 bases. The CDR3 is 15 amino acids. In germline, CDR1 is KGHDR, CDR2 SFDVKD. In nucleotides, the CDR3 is TGTGCCACCAGTGATCCGAGACAAGGTCTGAAGACCCAGTACTTC. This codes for CATSDPRQGLKTQYF.

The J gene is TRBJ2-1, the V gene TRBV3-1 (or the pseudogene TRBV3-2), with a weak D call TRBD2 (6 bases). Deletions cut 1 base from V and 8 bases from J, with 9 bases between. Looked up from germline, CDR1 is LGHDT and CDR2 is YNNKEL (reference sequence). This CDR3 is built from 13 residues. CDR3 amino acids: CASSQVGGDEQFF. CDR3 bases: TGTGCCAGCAGCCAAGTCGGAGGGGATGAGCAGTTCTTC.

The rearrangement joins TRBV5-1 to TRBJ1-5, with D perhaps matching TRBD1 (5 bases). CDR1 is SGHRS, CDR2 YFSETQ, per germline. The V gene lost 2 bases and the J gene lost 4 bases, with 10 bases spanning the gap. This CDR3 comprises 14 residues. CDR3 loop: CASSFDSHNQPQHF. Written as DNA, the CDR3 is TGCGCCAGCAGCTTTGACAGCCATAATCAGCCCCAGCATTTT.

The CDR3 nucleotides are TGTGCCAGCAGCCCTAGCTCCTATAATTCACCCCTCCACTTT. It yields the protein CASSPSSYNSPLHF. The chain carries TRBV28 and TRBJ1-6; D is unresolved. This CDR3 region has 14 residues. V lost 6 bases and J lost 0, with 6 bases in between. CDR1 and CDR2 (germline): MDHEN, SYDVKM.

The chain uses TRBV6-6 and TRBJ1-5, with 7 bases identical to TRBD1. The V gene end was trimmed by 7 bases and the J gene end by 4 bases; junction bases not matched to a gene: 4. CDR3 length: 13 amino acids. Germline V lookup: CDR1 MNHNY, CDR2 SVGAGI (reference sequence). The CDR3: CASTRDRNQPQHF. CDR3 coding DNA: TGTGCCAGCACTCGGGACAGAAATCAGCCCCAGCATTTT.

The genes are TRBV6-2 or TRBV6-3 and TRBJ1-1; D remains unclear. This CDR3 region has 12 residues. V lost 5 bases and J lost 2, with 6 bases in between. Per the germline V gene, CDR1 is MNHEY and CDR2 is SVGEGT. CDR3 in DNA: TGTGCCAGCAGTCCGAGAAACACTGAAGCTTTCTTT. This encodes CASSPRNTEAFF.

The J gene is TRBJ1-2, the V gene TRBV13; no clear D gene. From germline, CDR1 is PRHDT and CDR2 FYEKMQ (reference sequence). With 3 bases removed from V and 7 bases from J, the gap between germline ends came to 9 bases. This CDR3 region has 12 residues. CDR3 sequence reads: CASSLQAVGYTF. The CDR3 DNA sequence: TGTGCCAGCAGCTTGCAAGCGGTTGGCTACACCTTC. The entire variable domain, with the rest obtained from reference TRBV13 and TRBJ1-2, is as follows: AAGVIQSPRHLIKEKRETATLKCYPIPRHDTVYWYQQGPGQDPQFLISFYEKMQSDKGSIPDRFSAQQFSDYHSELNMSSLELGDSALYFCASSLQAVGYTFGSGTRLTVV.

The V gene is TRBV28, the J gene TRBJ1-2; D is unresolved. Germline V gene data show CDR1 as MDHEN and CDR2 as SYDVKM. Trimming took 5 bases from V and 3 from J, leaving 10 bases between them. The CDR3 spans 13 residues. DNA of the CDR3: TGTGCCAGCAGTCCGGGGAGGGACTATGGCTACACCTTC. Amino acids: CASSPGRDYGYTF.

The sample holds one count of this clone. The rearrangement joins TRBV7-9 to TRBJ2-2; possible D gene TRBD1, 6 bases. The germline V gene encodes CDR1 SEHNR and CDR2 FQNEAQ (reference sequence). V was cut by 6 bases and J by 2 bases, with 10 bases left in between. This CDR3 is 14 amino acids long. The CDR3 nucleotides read TGTGCCAGCAGTCGGACAGATAACACCGGGGAGCTGTTTTTT. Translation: CASSRTDNTGELFF. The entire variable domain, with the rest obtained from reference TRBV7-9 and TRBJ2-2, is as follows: DTGVSQNPRHKITKRGQNVTFRCDPISEHNRLYWYRQTLGQGPEFLTYFQNEAQLEKSRLLSDRFSAERPKGSFSTLEIQRTEQGDSAMYLCASSRTDNTGELFFGEGSRLTVL.

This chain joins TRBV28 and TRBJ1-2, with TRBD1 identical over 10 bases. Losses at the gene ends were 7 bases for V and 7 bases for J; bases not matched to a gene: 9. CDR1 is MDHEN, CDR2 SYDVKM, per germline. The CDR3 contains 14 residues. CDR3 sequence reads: CASIAPGQGRGYTF. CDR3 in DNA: TGTGCCAGCATCGCACCGGGACAGGGGCGTGGCTACACCTTC.

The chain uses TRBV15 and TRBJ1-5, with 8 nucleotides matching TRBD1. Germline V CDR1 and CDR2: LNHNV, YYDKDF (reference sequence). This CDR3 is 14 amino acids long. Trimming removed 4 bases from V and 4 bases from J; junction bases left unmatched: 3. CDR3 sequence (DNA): TGTGCCACCAGCAATGGACAGGGTAATCAGCCCCAGCATTTT. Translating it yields CATSNGQGNQPQHF.

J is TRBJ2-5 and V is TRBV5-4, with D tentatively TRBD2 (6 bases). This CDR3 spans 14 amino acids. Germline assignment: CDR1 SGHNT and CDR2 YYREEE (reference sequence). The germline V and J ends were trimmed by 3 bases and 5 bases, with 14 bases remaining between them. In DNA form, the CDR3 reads TGTGCCAGCAGCTCCGGGGCGGGGCGCGAGACCCAGTACTTC. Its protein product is CASSSGAGRETQYF. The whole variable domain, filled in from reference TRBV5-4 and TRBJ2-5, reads ETGVTQSPTHLIKTRGQQVTLRCSSQSGHNTVSWYQQALGQGPQFIFQYYREEENGRGNFPPRFSGLQFPNYSSELNVNALELDDSALYLCASSSGAGRETQYFGPGTRLLVL.

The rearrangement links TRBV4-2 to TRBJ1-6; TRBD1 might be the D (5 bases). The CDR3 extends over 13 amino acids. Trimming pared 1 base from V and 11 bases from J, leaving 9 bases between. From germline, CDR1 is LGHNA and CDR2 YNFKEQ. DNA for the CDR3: TGTGCCAGCAGCCAAGGGAGGGGACCACCCCTCCACTTT. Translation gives CASSQGRGPPLHF.

The CDR3 protein is CSASRGRGSKPYEQYF. In DNA, the CDR3 is TGCAGTGCTAGTAGAGGCAGGGGGAGTAAACCCTACGAGCAGTACTTC. This chain links TRBV20-1 with TRBJ2-7; 7 nucleotides match TRBD1. CDR3 length: 16 amino acids. J gave up 2 bases and V 3 bases, and 13 bases lay outside the gene matches. Germline V lookup: CDR1 DFQATT, CDR2 SNEGSKA (reference sequence).

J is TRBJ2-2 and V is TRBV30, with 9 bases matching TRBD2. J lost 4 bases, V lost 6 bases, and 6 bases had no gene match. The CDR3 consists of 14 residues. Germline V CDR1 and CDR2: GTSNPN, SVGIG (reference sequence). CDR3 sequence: CACGGRVGTGELFF. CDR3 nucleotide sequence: TGTGCCTGTGGCGGGAGGGTTGGCACCGGGGAGCTGTTTTTT.

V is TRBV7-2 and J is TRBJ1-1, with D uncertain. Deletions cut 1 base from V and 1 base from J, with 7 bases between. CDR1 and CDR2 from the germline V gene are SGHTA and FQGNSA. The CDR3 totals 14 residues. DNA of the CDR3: TGTGCCAGCAGCTTAGGGCCTCAGAACACTGAAGCTTTCTTT. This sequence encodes CASSLGPQNTEAFF.